Below are 25 T cell receptor beta chains sequenced from a single sample in a study of T-cell reconstitution after alpha-beta-depleted transplantation in children. TCRbeta library preparation incorporated unique molecular identifiers. One entry per CDR3 protein results from TCRdb running MiXCR on the PCR reads. The sample carries about 500,000 distinct CDR3 sequences, approximately 29% recorded once. Material: PBMCs from the stem cell graft donor, obtained from the stem cell graft. These receptors were obtained from a human donor who donated a stem cell graft to a child with aplastic anemia.

This clonotype came up a few times. The V call is TRBV9, the J call TRBJ2-1, with D possibly TRBD2 on 5 matching bases. This CDR3 has 16 amino acids. V lost 0 bases and J 1 base, leaving 11 bases between the germline ends. The V gene's germline CDR1 is SGDLS and CDR2 YYNGEE. In nucleotides, the CDR3 is TGTGCCAGCAGCGTAGTGGAGACGGGATCCTACAATGAGCAGTTCTTC. Translation gives CASSVVETGSYNEQFF. Looking up the rest from reference TRBV9 and TRBJ2-1 gives the full variable domain: DSGVTQTPKHLITATGQRVTLRCSPRSGDLSVYWYQQSLDQGLQFLIQYYNGEERAKGNILERFSAQQFPDLHSELNLSSLELGDSALYFCASSVVETGSYNEQFFGPGTRLTVL.

This chain joins TRBV7-2 and TRBJ1-1; the D gene is possibly TRBD1 (5 bases). V gave up 8 bases and J gave up 0 bases, with 16 bases separating them. The CDR3 runs 15 residues. Germline V gene data show CDR1 as SGHTA and CDR2 as FQGNSA. The CDR3 loop is CASSRKTAMNTEAFF. As DNA, the CDR3 is TGTGCCAGCTCCAGGAAGACAGCTATGAACACTGAAGCTTTCTTT.

The gene calls are TRBV30 and TRBJ1-4; no reliable D call. Germline V lookup: CDR1 GTSNPN, CDR2 SVGIG (reference sequence). V was clipped by 0 bases and J by 5 bases, with 10 bases between them. CDR3 length: 14 residues. CDR3 sequence: CAWSVRTVNEKLFF. Written as DNA, the CDR3 is TGTGCCTGGAGTGTCCGGACGGTGAATGAAAAACTGTTTTTT.

J is TRBJ2-4 and V is TRBV6-1, with 8 nucleotides matching TRBD1. Unmatched junction bases numbered 11, after V lost 4 bases and J lost 9 bases. The CDR3 length is 15 residues. The germline V gene has CDR1 MNHNS and CDR2 SASEGT. DNA for the CDR3: TGTGCCAGCAGTGGCCGGGACAGGACGAAGGGCATTCAGTACTTC. Translating it yields CASSGRDRTKGIQYF.

The chain couples TRBV20-1 to TRBJ2-7; unclear D gene. From germline, CDR1 is DFQATT and CDR2 SNEGSKA (reference sequence). The CDR3 runs 10 residues. V lost 5 bases and J lost 2, with 4 bases in between. This CDR3 reads CSAEPYEQYF. CDR3 DNA sequence: TGCAGTGCTGAACCCTACGAGCAGTACTTC.

This clonotype was observed once. The chain couples TRBV6-1 to TRBJ1-1; D uncertain. Germline V CDR1 and CDR2: MNHNS, SASEGT. The CDR3 consists of 14 residues. V gave up 6 bases and J gave up 4 bases, with 15 bases separating them. The CDR3 spells CASSWEFPGTEAFF. CDR3 DNA sequence: TGTGCCAGCAGCTGGGAGTTCCCGGGCACTGAAGCTTTCTTT.

This clonotype has more than one count but fewer than ten. Sequence at one end of the junction differs from germline and may be a read error. This chain links TRBV20-1 with TRBJ2-1, with 10 bases lining up with TRBD2. The CDR3 length is 14 residues. CDR1 is DFQATT and CDR2 is SNEGSKA in the germline V gene (reference sequence). CDR3 in amino acids: CSARDGGSGRSEYF. The CDR3 DNA is TGCAGTGCTAGAGATGGTGGTAGCGGGAGGAGTGAGTACTTC.

The table lists this clonotype with a few counts. The J gene is TRBJ2-1, the V gene TRBV10-3; the D gene is possibly TRBD2 (6 bases). The CDR3 has 14 amino acids. CDR1 is ENHRY and CDR2 is SYGVKD in the germline V gene. Trimming took off 5 bases at V and 8 bases at J, with 16 bases between the two ends. The CDR3 is CAISRAGPADEQFF. The CDR3 DNA sequence: TGTGCCATCAGTCGGGCGGGGCCAGCAGATGAGCAGTTCTTC.

Here the CDR3 reads CASRLQSNSPLHF. The CDR3 DNA sequence: TGTGCCAGCAGGTTACAGTCTAATTCACCCCTCCACTTT. This chain links TRBV21-1 with TRBJ1-6. TRBV21-1 is shown as a pseudogene. The length of the CDR3 is 13 residues.

The chain combines TRBV19 with TRBJ2-5, with D unclear. Deletions cut 4 bases from V and 5 bases from J, with 11 bases between. CDR1 is LNHDA, CDR2 SQIVND, per germline (reference sequence). This CDR3 is 13 amino acids long. CDR3 loop: CASSTNHVETQYF. In DNA, the CDR3 is TGTGCCAGTAGTACAAACCACGTGGAGACCCAGTACTTC.

This clonotype was seen more than once but under ten times. The chain has TRBV5-1 and TRBJ2-7; D unresolved. CDR3 size: 15 residues. The V end lost 0 bases, the J end lost 2 bases, and 12 bases lay between the germline ends. Germline CDR1 is SGHRS and CDR2 is YFSETQ. CDR3 loop: CASSLGQNPTYEQYF. The CDR3 DNA is TGCGCCAGCAGCTTGGGCCAAAACCCTACCTACGAGCAGTACTTC.

This clonotype was detected a few times. The chain is built from TRBV27 and TRBJ2-1; 11 nucleotides agree with TRBD2. The CDR3 covers 15 residues. V was clipped by 6 bases and J by 10 bases; unmatched bases: 11. Germline V gives CDR1 MNHEY, CDR2 SMNVEV (reference sequence). The CDR3 DNA sequence: TGTGCCAGCAGACAGACTAGCGGGATTTTTCGGGAGCAGTTCTTC. Protein sequence: CASRQTSGIFREQFF.

This chain joins TRBV4-3 and TRBJ2-3; 7 nucleotides match TRBD2. Germline V lookup: CDR1 LGHNA, CDR2 YSLEER. The length of the CDR3 is 16 residues. The trim removed 0 bases at V and 4 bases at J, leaving 7 bases unmatched. The CDR3 here is CASSQETSLPPDTQYF. The CDR3 DNA reads as TGCGCCAGCAGCCAAGAGACTAGCCTCCCCCCAGATACGCAGTATTTT.

The chain uses TRBV28 and TRBJ2-7; 13 nucleotides align to TRBD2. This CDR3 region has 15 residues. The trim removed 10 bases at V and 3 bases at J, leaving 9 bases unmatched. CDR1 is MDHEN, CDR2 SYDVKM, per germline. The CDR3 nucleotides read TGTGCCACCAGGCCGGGACTAGCGGGGTTCTACGAGCAGTACTTC. Amino acid sequence: CATRPGLAGFYEQYF.

This clonotype has just a few counts. This chain links TRBV7-2 with TRBJ2-5, with D possibly TRBD2 on 5 matching bases. The CDR3 covers 14 residues. From germline, CDR1 is SGHTA and CDR2 FQGNSA. V was clipped by 5 bases and J by 5 bases, with 15 bases between them. CDR3 protein: CASSRTLGGETQYF. Written as DNA, the CDR3 is TGTGCCAGCAGCAGAACCCTCGGCGGGGAGACCCAGTACTTC. Full variable domain (rest looked up from reference TRBV7-2 and TRBJ2-5): GAGVSQSPSNKVTEKGKDVELRCDPISGHTALYWYRQSLGQGLEFLIYFQGNSAPDKSGLPSDRFSAERTGGSVSTLTIQRTQQEDSAVYLCASSRTLGGETQYFGPGTRLLVL.

The rearrangement links TRBV29-1 to TRBJ2-1, with 10 bases lining up with TRBD2. The CDR3 is 13 residues long. Trimming removed 4 bases from V and 8 bases from J; junction bases left unmatched: 5. CDR1 is SQVTM and CDR2 is ANQGSEA in the germline V gene. The CDR3 sequence: CSVVSSGSYEQFF. In DNA, the CDR3 is TGCAGCGTTGTGTCTAGCGGGAGCTATGAGCAGTTCTTC.

The chain recombines TRBV5-6 with TRBJ2-7; D is unresolved. Germline CDR1 reads SGHDT; CDR2 reads YYEEEE. CDR3 length equals 13 residues. The germline V and J ends were trimmed by 1 base and 0 bases, with 5 bases remaining between them. The CDR3 coding sequence is TGTGCCAGCAGCTTGATGAGCTCCTACGAGCAGTACGTC. Translated: CASSLMSSYEQYV.

This clonotype came up a few times. The chain has TRBV7-3 and TRBJ2-7; 8 bases are shared with TRBD1. The length of the CDR3 is 14 residues. CDR1 is SGHTA, CDR2 FQGTGA, per germline. Trimming at V came to 5 bases and at J to 5 bases, leaving 8 bases not matched to a gene. The CDR3 sequence is CASSPTGAPNEQYF. The CDR3 nucleotides read TGTGCCAGCAGCCCGACAGGGGCTCCCAACGAGCAGTACTTC. Based on the CDR3 plus reference TRBV7-3 and TRBJ2-7, the full variable domain is GAGVSQTPSNKVTEKGKYVELRCDPISGHTALYWYRQSLGQGPEFLIYFQGTGAADDSGLPNDRFFAVRPEGSVSTLKIQRTERGDSAVYLCASSPTGAPNEQYFGPGTRLTVT.

This clonotype was seen more than once but under ten times. The chain has TRBV5-1 and TRBJ2-3; 11 bases line up with TRBD1. The CDR3 spans 16 residues. Germline CDR1 is SGHRS and CDR2 is YFSETQ. V trimming: 0 bases; J trimming: 4 bases; junction bases outside the gene matches: 4. The CDR3 DNA follows: TGCGCCAGCAGCTTGGTTGGGGACAGGGGGGCAGATACGCAGTATTTT. Translation: CASSLVGDRGADTQYF.

The V call is TRBV20-1, the J call TRBJ2-7; the match to TRBD2 covers 12 bases. The CDR3 loop spans 14 amino acids. With V trimmed by 6 bases and J by 3 bases, 6 bases remained unmatched. CDR1 and CDR2 from the germline V gene are DFQATT and SNEGSKA (reference sequence). The CDR3 DNA reads TGCAGTGCAGCGACTAGCGGGAGTAGCTACGAGCAGTACGTC. Protein: CSAATSGSSYEQYV.

This chain joins TRBV12-5 and TRBJ2-7; TRBD1 is a possible D gene (6 bases). Trimming removed 4 bases at V and 5 bases at J, with 15 bases between. This CDR3 region has 14 residues. CDR1 LGHNT and CDR2 FRNRAP come from the germline V gene. The CDR3 region is CASGSFEQGNEQYV. CDR3 in DNA: TGTGCTAGTGGTTCCTTCGAACAGGGAAACGAGCAGTACGTC.

The rearrangement links TRBV10-3 to TRBJ1-2; possible D gene TRBD1, 5 bases. Trimming took off 2 bases at V and 8 bases at J, with 18 bases between the two ends. The CDR3 totals 15 residues. In germline, CDR1 is ENHRY, CDR2 SYGVKD. DNA for the CDR3: TGTGCCATCAGTGAGGGGCAGGGTAGGACCGCCGGCTACACCTTC. Translation gives CAISEGQGRTAGYTF.

The chain uses TRBV18 and TRBJ2-2; 10 bases match TRBD2. Germline V gene data show CDR1 as KGHSH and CDR2 as LQKENI. This CDR3 comprises 16 residues. Losses at the gene ends were 0 bases for V and 4 bases for J; bases not matched to a gene: 2. CDR3 loop: CASSPPLAGVTGELFF. CDR3 coding DNA: TGTGCCAGCTCACCACCGCTAGCGGGAGTCACCGGGGAGCTGTTTTTT.

The chain is built from TRBV27 and TRBJ2-2; no definite D call. Germline V CDR1 and CDR2: MNHEY, SMNVEV (reference sequence). V was pared by 4 bases and J by 6 bases, with 9 bases between. This CDR3 contains 13 residues. As DNA, the CDR3 is TGTGCCAGCAGTTATCTCACGCCCGGGGAGCTGTTTTTT. It codes for CASSYLTPGELFF.

The chain is built from TRBV11-1 and TRBJ2-7, with D unclear. There are 13 residues in the CDR3. In germline, CDR1 is SGHAT, CDR2 FQDESV (reference sequence). Trimming cost V 3 bases and J 1 base, with 7 bases left between them. DNA of the CDR3: TGTGCCAGCAGCTTTCTGAATTCCTACGAGCAGTACTTC. It specifies CASSFLNSYEQYF.